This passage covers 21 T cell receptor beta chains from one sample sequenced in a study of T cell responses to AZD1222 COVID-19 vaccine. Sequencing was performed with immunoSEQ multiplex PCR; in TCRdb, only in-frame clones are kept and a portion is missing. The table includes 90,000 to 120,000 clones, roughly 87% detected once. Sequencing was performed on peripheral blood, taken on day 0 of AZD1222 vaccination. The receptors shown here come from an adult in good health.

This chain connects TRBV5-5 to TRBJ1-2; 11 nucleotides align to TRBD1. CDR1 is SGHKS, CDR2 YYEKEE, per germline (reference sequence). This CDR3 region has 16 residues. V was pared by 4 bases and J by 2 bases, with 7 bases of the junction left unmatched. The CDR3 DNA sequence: TGTGCCAGCAGCGGCGGGACAGGGGGGTTCAACTATGGCTACACCTTC. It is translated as CASSGGTGGFNYGYTF.

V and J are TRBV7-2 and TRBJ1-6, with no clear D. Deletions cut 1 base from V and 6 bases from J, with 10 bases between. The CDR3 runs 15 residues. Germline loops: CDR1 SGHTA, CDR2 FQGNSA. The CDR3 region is CASSLGVLFNSPLHF. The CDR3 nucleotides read TGTGCCAGCAGCTTAGGTGTCCTCTTTAATTCACCCCTCCACTTT.

The CDR3 DNA sequence: TGTGCCAGTAGTCCGGACAGGGTTTGGGCAGATCAGCCCCAGCATTTT. Translated: CASSPDRVWADQPQHF. The rearrangement joins TRBV19 to TRBJ1-5; TRBD1 agrees at 8 bases. Germline CDR1 reads LNHDA; CDR2 reads SQIVND (reference sequence). The CDR3 has 16 residues. V lost 5 bases and J lost 5; bases outside the gene matches: 11.

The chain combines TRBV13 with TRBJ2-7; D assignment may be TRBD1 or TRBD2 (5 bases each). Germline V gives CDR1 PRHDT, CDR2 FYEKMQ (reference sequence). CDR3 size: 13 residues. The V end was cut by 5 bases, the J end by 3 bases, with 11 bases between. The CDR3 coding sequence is TGTGCCAGCAGCCCACAGGAGGACTACGAGCAGTACTTC. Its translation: CASSPQEDYEQYF.

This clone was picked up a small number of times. The CDR3 coding sequence is TGTGCCAGCATCCCCCCTGGGGACAGGGTTTATAATGAGCAGTTCTTC. It translates to CASIPPGDRVYNEQFF. The genes are TRBV2 and TRBJ2-1; 9 bases match TRBD1. CDR3 size: 16 residues. The ends lost 7 bases at V and 7 bases at J; junction bases unmatched: 14. CDR1 and CDR2 from the germline V gene are SNHLY and FYNNEI.

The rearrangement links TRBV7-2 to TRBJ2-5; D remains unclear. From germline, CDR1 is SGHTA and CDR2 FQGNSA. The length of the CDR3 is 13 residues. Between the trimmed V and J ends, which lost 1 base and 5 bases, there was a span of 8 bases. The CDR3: CASSLVSRETQYF. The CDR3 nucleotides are TGTGCCAGCAGCTTAGTAAGTCGGGAGACCCAGTACTTC.

In DNA form, the CDR3 reads TGTGCCAGCAGCAGGGGAGGGCGCTACGAGCAGTACTTC. Protein: CASSRGGRYEQYF. The rearrangement links TRBV7-8 to TRBJ2-7; 7 positions agree with TRBD2. The junction had 4 bases not matched to a gene; V was cut back by 5 bases and J by 3 bases. CDR1 and CDR2 (germline): SGHVS, FQNEAQ. The CDR3 has 13 residues.

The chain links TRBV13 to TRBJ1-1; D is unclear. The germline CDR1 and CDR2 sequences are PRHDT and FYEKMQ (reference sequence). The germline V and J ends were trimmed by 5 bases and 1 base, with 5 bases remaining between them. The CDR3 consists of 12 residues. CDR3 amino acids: CASSRGNTEAFF. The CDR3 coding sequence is TGTGCCAGCAGCAGAGGGAACACTGAAGCTTTCTTT.

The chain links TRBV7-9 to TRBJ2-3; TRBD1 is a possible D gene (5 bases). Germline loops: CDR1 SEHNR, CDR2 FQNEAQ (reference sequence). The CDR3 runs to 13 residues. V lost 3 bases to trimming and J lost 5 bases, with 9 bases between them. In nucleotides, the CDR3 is TGTGCCAGCAGCTTCGGACAACTAGATACGCAGTATTTT. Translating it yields CASSFGQLDTQYF.

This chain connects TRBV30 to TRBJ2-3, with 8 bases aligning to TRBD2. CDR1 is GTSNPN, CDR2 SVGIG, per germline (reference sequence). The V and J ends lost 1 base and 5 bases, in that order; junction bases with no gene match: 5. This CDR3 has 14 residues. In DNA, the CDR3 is TGTGCCTGGAGTGACGGGAGGGCCGGAGATACGCAGTATTTT. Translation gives CAWSDGRAGDTQYF.

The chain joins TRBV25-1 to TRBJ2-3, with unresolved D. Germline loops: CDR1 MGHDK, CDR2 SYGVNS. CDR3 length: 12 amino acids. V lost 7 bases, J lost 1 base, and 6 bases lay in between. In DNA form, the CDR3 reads TGTGCCAGCAACCGAGGCACAGATACGCAGTATTTT. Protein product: CASNRGTDTQYF. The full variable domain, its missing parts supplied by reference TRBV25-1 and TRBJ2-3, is EADIYQTPRYLVIGTGKKITLECSQTMGHDKMYWYQQDPGMELHLIHYSYGVNSTEKGDLSSESTVSRIRTEHFPLTLESARPSHTSQYLCASNRGTDTQYFGPGTRLTVL.

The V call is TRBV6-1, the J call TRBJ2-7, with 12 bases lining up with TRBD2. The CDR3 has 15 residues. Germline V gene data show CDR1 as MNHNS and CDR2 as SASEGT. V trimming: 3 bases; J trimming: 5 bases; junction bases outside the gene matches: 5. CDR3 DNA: TGTGCCAGCAGTGACCTAGCGGGAGGGGCCCACGAGCAGTACTTC. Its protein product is CASSDLAGGAHEQYF.

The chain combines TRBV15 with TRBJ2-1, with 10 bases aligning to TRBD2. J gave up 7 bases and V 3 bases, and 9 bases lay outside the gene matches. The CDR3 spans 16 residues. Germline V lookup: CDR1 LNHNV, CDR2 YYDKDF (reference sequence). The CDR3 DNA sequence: TGTGCCACCAGCAGGGGGATAGCGGGGGGTCTAAATGAGCAGTTCTTC. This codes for CATSRGIAGGLNEQFF.

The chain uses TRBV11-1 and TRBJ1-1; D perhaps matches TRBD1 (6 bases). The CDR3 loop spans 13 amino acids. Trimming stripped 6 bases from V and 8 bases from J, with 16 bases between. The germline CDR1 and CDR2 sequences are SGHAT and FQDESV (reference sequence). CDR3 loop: CASRRGGGSEAFF. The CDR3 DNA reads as TGTGCCAGCAGGCGGGGGGGCGGCTCCGAAGCTTTCTTT.

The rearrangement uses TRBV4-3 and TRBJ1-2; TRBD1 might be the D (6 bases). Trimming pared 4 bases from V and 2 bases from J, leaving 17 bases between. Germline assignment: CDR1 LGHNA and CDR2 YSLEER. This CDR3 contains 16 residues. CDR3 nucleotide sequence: TGCGCCAGCAGCCCAAACATCCAGACAGGCAACTATGGCTACACCTTC. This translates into CASSPNIQTGNYGYTF.

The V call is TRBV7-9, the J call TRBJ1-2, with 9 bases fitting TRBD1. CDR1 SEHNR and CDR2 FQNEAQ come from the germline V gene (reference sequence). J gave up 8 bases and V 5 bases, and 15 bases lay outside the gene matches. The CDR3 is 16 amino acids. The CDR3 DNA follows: TGTGCCAGCAGCCTAGAGGGACAGGGCTGGACGGGCGGCTACACCTTC. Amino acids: CASSLEGQGWTGGYTF.

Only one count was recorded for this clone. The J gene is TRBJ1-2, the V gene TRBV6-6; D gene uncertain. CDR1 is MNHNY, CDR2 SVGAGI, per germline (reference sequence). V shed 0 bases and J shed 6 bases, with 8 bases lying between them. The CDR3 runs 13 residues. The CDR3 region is CASSYSFSDGYTF. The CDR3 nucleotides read TGTGCCAGCAGTTACTCGTTCAGCGATGGCTACACCTTC.

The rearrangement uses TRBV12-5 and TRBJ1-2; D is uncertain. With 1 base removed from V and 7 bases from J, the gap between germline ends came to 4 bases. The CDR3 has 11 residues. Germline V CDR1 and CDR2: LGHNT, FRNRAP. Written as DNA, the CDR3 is TGTGCTAGTGGTTTGGAGTTTGGCTACACCTTC. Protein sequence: CASGLEFGYTF.

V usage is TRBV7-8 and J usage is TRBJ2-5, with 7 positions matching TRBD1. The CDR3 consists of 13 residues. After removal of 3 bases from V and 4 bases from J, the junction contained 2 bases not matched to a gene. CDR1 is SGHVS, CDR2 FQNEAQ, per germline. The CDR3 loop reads CASSFAGGETQYF. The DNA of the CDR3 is TGTGCCAGCAGCTTCGCAGGGGGAGAGACCCAGTACTTC.

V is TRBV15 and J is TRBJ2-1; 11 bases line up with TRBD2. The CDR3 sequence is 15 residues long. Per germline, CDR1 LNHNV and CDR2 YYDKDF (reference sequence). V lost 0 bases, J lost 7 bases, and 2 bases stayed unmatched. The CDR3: CATSRELAGGNEQFF. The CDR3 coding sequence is TGTGCCACCAGCAGAGAATTAGCGGGAGGGAATGAGCAGTTCTTC.

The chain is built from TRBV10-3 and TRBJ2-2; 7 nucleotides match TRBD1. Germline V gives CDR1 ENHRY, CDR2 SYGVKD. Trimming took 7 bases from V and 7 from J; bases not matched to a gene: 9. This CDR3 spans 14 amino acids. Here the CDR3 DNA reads TGTGCCATCACCCCAGGGGGAGTTAACGGGGAGCTGTTTTTT. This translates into CAITPGGVNGELFF.